Listed here are 13 T cell receptor beta chains from one sample, sequenced in a study of T cell repertoires in cytomegalovirus infection. Their antigens remain unidentified. TCRdb re-called the reads through MiXCR, storing one row per CDR3 protein. The sample shows about 770,000 distinct CDR3 sequences, 25% to 35% of them seen only once. This specimen consisted of cultured CD8+ T cells from PBMCs, obtained from culture after CMV antigen stimulation. The receptors come from a human donor in good health (CMV status not recorded). Some clones in this sample may be carry-over from other donors' samples.

The chain carries TRBV15 and TRBJ1-6, with 9 bases matching TRBD1. The CDR3 extends over 14 amino acids. Per germline, CDR1 LNHNV and CDR2 YYDKDF (reference sequence). The trim removed 6 bases at V and 7 bases at J, leaving 4 bases unmatched. DNA of the CDR3: TGTGCCACCAGACAAGACAGGGGGAATTCACCCCTCCACTTT. Translating it yields CATRQDRGNSPLHF.

The table lists this clonotype with many counts. In nucleotides, the CDR3 is TGTGCCAGCAGCTTAGATTTGACAAGGGACGGGGAGACCCAGTACTTC. This sequence encodes CASSLDLTRDGETQYF. This chain connects TRBV7-8 to TRBJ2-5, with D perhaps assigned TRBD1 or TRBD2 (5 bases each). The CDR3 has 16 amino acids. The germline gives CDR1 SGHVS, CDR2 FQNEAQ. V was trimmed by 1 base and J by 5 bases, leaving 17 bases between them.

The genes are TRBV6-1 and TRBJ2-1; possible D gene TRBD2, 5 bases. From germline, CDR1 is MNHNS and CDR2 SASEGT. V was pared by 3 bases and J by 0 bases, with 12 bases between. The CDR3 totals 16 residues. The CDR3 region has the DNA TGTGCCAGCAGTGAGGGTGAGGGTTTCTCCTACAATGAGCAGTTCTTC. It translates to CASSEGEGFSYNEQFF.

This chain uses TRBV25-1 with TRBJ2-7; D gene unclear. This CDR3 is 9 amino acids long. V dropped 6 bases and J dropped 9 bases, with 6 bases sitting between them. Per the germline V gene, CDR1 is MGHDK and CDR2 is SYGVNS. CDR3 sequence (DNA): TGTGCCAGCAGGAAGGGGCAGTACGTC. This gives the protein CASRKGQYV.

The chain carries TRBV28 and TRBJ2-1, with 7 bases aligning to TRBD2. Germline values: CDR1 MDHEN, CDR2 SYDVKM. CDR3 length: 13 amino acids. V lost 10 bases to trimming and J lost 4 bases; unmatched junction nucleotides: 7. CDR3 nucleotide sequence: TGTGCCACCGTAAGCGGGGTTTACAATGAGCAGTTCTTC. Residues: CATVSGVYNEQFF.

V usage is TRBV27 and J usage is TRBJ2-5; TRBD2 matches at 12 bases. V shed 5 bases, J shed 3 bases, and the junction held 7 bases outside the gene matches. This CDR3 spans 16 amino acids. Germline V gives CDR1 MNHEY, CDR2 SMNVEV (reference sequence). The CDR3 protein is CASSPRLAGVEETQYF. CDR3 DNA: TGTGCCAGCAGTCCCCGACTAGCGGGGGTTGAAGAGACCCAGTACTTC.

In this sample, this clonotype turned up many times. CDR3 DNA sequence: TGTGCCAGCAGTTTATCTTCCGGAAACACCATATATTTT. It encodes CASSLSSGNTIYF. This chain uses TRBV27 with TRBJ1-3, with unresolved D. Germline V gene data show CDR1 as MNHEY and CDR2 as SMNVEV (reference sequence). Trimming removed 0 bases from V and 4 bases from J, with 4 bases in between. The CDR3 spans 13 residues.

The chain carries TRBV6-6 and TRBJ1-6; TRBD1 might be the D (5 bases). The V end lost 0 bases, the J end lost 5 bases, and 14 bases lay between the germline ends. The CDR3 covers 17 residues. Germline V gene sequence: CDR1 MNHNY, CDR2 SVGAGI (reference sequence). The CDR3, as DNA: TGTGCCAGCAGTTACTCGAGGGGACCGAGAGATAATTCACCCCTCCACTTT. It translates to CASSYSRGPRDNSPLHF.

In its sample, this clonotype was seen many times. The V gene is TRBV7-3, the J gene TRBJ2-2; TRBD1 matches 7 bases. J gave up 0 bases and V 2 bases, and 9 bases lay outside the gene matches. Germline lookup yields CDR1 SGHTA and CDR2 FQGTGA. This CDR3 is 18 amino acids long. CDR3 in DNA: TGTGCCAGCAGCTTAGGGACAGCCCTTTCCCCGAACACCGGGGAGCTGTTTTTT. Translated: CASSLGTALSPNTGELFF.

This clonotype has a handful of counts. The chain couples TRBV19 to TRBJ2-3; a weak D match, TRBD2 (6 bases). Germline V lookup: CDR1 LNHDA, CDR2 SQIVND (reference sequence). The V end was cut by 3 bases, the J end by 4 bases, with 11 bases between. The CDR3 spans 14 residues. CDR3 DNA sequence: TGTGCCAGTAGTATGGGTTCGGGGGCAGATACGCAGTATTTT. Residues: CASSMGSGADTQYF.

The chain is built from TRBV19 and TRBJ1-4; D ambiguous. The ends were cut back, 3 bases at V and 5 bases at J, with 10 bases in the middle. This CDR3 comprises 14 residues. Looked up from germline, CDR1 is LNHDA and CDR2 is SQIVND (reference sequence). CDR3 sequence (DNA): TGTGCCAGTAGTATGAGGCAGTCAAATGAAAAACTGTTTTTT. Translation: CASSMRQSNEKLFF.

This clonotype was detected only a few times. The chain recombines TRBV27 with TRBJ2-1, with 11 positions matching TRBD2. CDR3 size: 14 residues. CDR1 is MNHEY, CDR2 SMNVEV, per germline (reference sequence). V was clipped by 3 bases and J by 9 bases; unmatched bases: 4. Written as DNA, the CDR3 is TGTGCCAGCAGTTTTACTAGCGGGGGAGTTGAGCAGTTCTTC. Amino acids: CASSFTSGGVEQFF.

This clonotype was seen ten or more times. The chain couples TRBV7-2 to TRBJ2-2; D not resolved. V lost 0 bases and J 4 bases, leaving 6 bases between the germline ends. The V gene's germline CDR1 is SGHTA and CDR2 FQGNSA. This CDR3 has 14 amino acids. The chain's CDR3 is CASSLALGTGELFF. The CDR3 nucleotides read TGTGCCAGCAGCTTAGCCCTGGGCACCGGGGAGCTGTTTTTT.